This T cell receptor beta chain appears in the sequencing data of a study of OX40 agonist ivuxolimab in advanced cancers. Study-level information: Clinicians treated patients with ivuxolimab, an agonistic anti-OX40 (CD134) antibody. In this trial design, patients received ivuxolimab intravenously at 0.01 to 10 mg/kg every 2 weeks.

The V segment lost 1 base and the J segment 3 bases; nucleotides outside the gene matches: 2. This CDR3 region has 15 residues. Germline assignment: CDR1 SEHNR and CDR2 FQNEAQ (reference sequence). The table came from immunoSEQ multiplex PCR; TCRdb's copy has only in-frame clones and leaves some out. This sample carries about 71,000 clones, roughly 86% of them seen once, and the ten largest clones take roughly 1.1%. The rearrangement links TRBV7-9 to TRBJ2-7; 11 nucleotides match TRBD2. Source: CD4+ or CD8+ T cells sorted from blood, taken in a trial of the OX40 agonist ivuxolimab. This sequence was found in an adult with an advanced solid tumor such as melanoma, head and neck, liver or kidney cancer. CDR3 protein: CASSLGLAGGYEQYF. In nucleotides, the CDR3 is TGTGCCAGCAGCTTAGGTCTAGCGGGGGGCTACGAGCAGTACTTC.